These 25 T cell receptor beta chains originate from one sample sequenced in a study of T-cell memory formation after mild COVID-19. TCRdb reanalysed the 5' RACE reads using MiXCR and keeps one entry per CDR3 protein. The data contain 450,000 to 650,000 distinct CDR3 sequences, about a fifth of them singletons. Sequencing was performed on PBMCs or a T cell subset sorted from them (not recorded which). The source is an adult woman who had mild COVID-19 (a few samples of this study predate the infection). Cell type and time point are not known.

The chain uses TRBV6-2 or TRBV6-3 and TRBJ2-1; TRBD2 matches at 8 bases. Germline-derived CDR1 and CDR2 are MNHEY and SVGEGT. J lost 6 bases, V lost 2 bases, and 6 bases had no gene match. The CDR3 is 15 amino acids. The CDR3 sequence is CASSYKAGGPNEQFF. Written as DNA, the CDR3 is TGTGCCAGCAGTTACAAGGCGGGAGGACCCAATGAGCAGTTCTTC.

The gene calls are TRBV18 and TRBJ2-1; tentatively, D is TRBD1 (6 bases). The CDR3 covers 15 residues. V lost 6 bases, J lost 6 bases, and 18 bases lay in between. Germline loops: CDR1 KGHSH, CDR2 LQKENI. The chain's CDR3 is CASSMSGAWVNEQFF. Written as DNA, the CDR3 is TGTGCCAGCTCGATGTCAGGGGCTTGGGTCAATGAGCAGTTCTTC.

This clonotype showed up many times. The CDR3 sequence: CASSATGTSSYEQYF. CDR3 nucleotide sequence: TGTGCCAGCAGCGCCACCGGGACAAGCTCCTACGAGCAGTACTTC. The V gene is TRBV6-5, the J gene TRBJ2-7; possible D gene TRBD1, 6 bases. There are 15 residues in the CDR3. The ends were cut back, 6 bases at V and 0 bases at J, with 15 bases in the middle. From germline, CDR1 is MNHEY and CDR2 SVGAGI.

V is TRBV2 and J is TRBJ1-2; 9 bases align to TRBD1. Germline loops: CDR1 SNHLY, CDR2 FYNNEI. The length of the CDR3 is 14 residues. Trimming cost V 4 bases and J 5 bases; bases outside gene matches: 5. CDR3 sequence reads: CASSGQGGVYGYTF. In DNA form, the CDR3 reads TGTGCCAGCAGTGGACAGGGGGGCGTTTATGGCTACACCTTC.

The chain combines TRBV6-5 with TRBJ2-3; D call uncertain. Trimming removed 2 bases at V and 2 bases at J, with 8 bases between. CDR1 is MNHEY, CDR2 SVGAGI, per germline. The CDR3 spans 14 residues. The CDR3 DNA is TGTGCCAGCAGTTACCGCTCTTACACAGATACGCAGTATTTT. It encodes CASSYRSYTDTQYF.

The chain employs TRBV9 and TRBJ1-5; possible D gene TRBD1, 6 bases. Germline CDR1 SGDLS, CDR2 YYNGEE. Trimming left V 0 bases short and J 3 bases short, with 19 bases between. The CDR3 extends over 18 amino acids. CDR3 residues: CASSVANGKNRDNQPQHF. In nucleotides, the CDR3 is TGTGCCAGCAGCGTAGCGAATGGCAAGAACAGGGACAATCAGCCCCAGCATTTT.

This clonotype was seen more than once but under ten times. In DNA form, the CDR3 reads TGCGCCAGCAGCATCGAGCGGGAGAGAGGCGACGAGCAGTACTTC. The encoded protein is CASSIERERGDEQYF. The V and J genes are TRBV5-1 and TRBJ2-7, with 8 nucleotides matching TRBD2. The junction had 11 bases not matched to a gene; V was cut back by 4 bases and J by 5 bases. CDR3 length equals 15 residues. CDR1 is SGHRS and CDR2 is YFSETQ in the germline V gene.

This clonotype was counted a few times. The chain recombines TRBV20-1 with TRBJ1-1; 11 positions agree with TRBD1. Germline V gives CDR1 DFQATT, CDR2 SNEGSKA (reference sequence). After removal of 3 bases from V and 6 bases from J, the junction contained 3 bases not matched to a gene. The length of the CDR3 is 13 residues. Here the CDR3 DNA reads TGCAGTGCTAGGGACAGGGGGCTTTCTGAAGCTTTCTTT. It codes for CSARDRGLSEAFF.

This clonotype was detected only a few times. The V call is TRBV6-2 or TRBV6-3, the J call TRBJ2-2; D remains ambiguous. Trimming left V 7 bases short and J 2 bases short, with 8 bases between. The CDR3 loop spans 13 amino acids. Per the germline V gene, CDR1 is MNHEY and CDR2 is SVGEGT. The CDR3, as DNA: TGTGCCAGCAAGCAGTTCAACACCGGGGAGCTGTTTTTT. This gives the protein CASKQFNTGELFF.

There are a few counts of this clonotype. The genes are TRBV7-8 and TRBJ2-1; maybe TRBD2 (6 bases). V dropped 1 base and J dropped 6 bases, with 10 bases sitting between them. The CDR3 is made up of 14 amino acids. Germline V lookup: CDR1 SGHVS, CDR2 FQNEAQ. CDR3 region: CASSLDRERNEQFF. The CDR3 DNA reads as TGTGCCAGCAGCTTAGATCGGGAGCGCAATGAGCAGTTCTTC.

This clonotype appeared a few times. CDR3 in DNA: TGTGCCACCAGCAGGAAAGAGGTCTTCACCTCGACCGGAAAACTGTTTTTT. It yields the protein CATSRKEVFTSTGKLFF. The gene calls are TRBV15 and TRBJ1-4; D gene uncertain. Trimming shortened V by 3 bases and J by 10 bases, and 24 bases separated the two germline ends. The germline gives CDR1 LNHNV, CDR2 YYDKDF (reference sequence). The CDR3 totals 17 residues. Complete variable domain (other parts from reference TRBV15 and TRBJ1-4): DAMVIQNPRYQVTQFGKPVTLSCSQTLNHNVMYWYQQKSSQAPKLLFHYYDKDFNNEADTPDNFQSRRPNTSFCFLDIRSPGLGDTAMYLCATSRKEVFTSTGKLFFGSGTQLSVL.

The chain uses TRBV7-2 and TRBJ2-5; D tentatively fits TRBD1 or TRBD2 (5 bases each). Trimming took 6 bases from V and 2 from J, leaving 13 bases between them. This CDR3 contains 14 residues. The germline V gene encodes CDR1 SGHTA and CDR2 FQGNSA. Here the CDR3 reads CASRSQRGQETQYF. CDR3 DNA sequence: TGTGCCAGCAGGTCCCAGAGGGGTCAAGAGACCCAGTACTTC. The whole variable domain, filled in from reference TRBV7-2 and TRBJ2-5, reads GAGVSQSPSNKVTEKGKDVELRCDPISGHTALYWYRQSLGQGLEFLIYFQGNSAPDKSGLPSDRFSAERTGGSVSTLTIQRTQQEDSAVYLCASRSQRGQETQYFGPGTRLLVL.

There are many counts of this clonotype. The chain recombines TRBV12-3 or TRBV12-4 with TRBJ1-5, with 9 bases that match TRBD1. V dropped 6 bases and J dropped 6; count of bases not matched to a gene: 9. This CDR3 contains 15 residues. CDR3 protein: CASRFRTGAGQPQHF. DNA of the CDR3: TGTGCCAGCAGATTCCGGACAGGGGCCGGTCAGCCCCAGCATTTT.

This clonotype showed up just a few times. This is likely a read error, given that the CDR3 carries no conserved phenylalanine or tryptophan at its end. The DNA is omitted, as the CDR3 cannot be located on it reliably, and the CDR3 follows TCRdb's listing. This chain uses TRBV4-1 with TRBJ1-1; the listed D gene, TRBD1, was not tested against the DNA. Germline values: CDR1 MGHRA, CDR2 YSYEKL. The CDR3 comprises 14 residues, both ends counted. The CDR3 region is CASSQAPPRDRITL.

At least ten counts were recorded for this clonotype. The gene calls are TRBV2 and TRBJ2-5, with D unclear. V gave up 3 bases and J gave up 5 bases, with 4 bases separating them. Germline CDR1 and CDR2: SNHLY and FYNNEI. The length of the CDR3 is 11 residues. For the CDR3, the DNA is TGTGCCAGCAGTGATGGGGAGACCCAGTACTTC. Translating gives CASSDGETQYF.

This sequence joins TRBV24-1 and TRBJ2-5; no definite D call. The germline gives CDR1 KGHDR, CDR2 SFDVKD. V gave up 2 bases and J gave up 5 bases, with 8 bases separating them. This CDR3 region has 13 residues. CDR3 sequence: CATSDSTRETQYF. The CDR3, as DNA: TGTGCCACCAGTGATTCGACGCGGGAGACCCAGTACTTC.

This sequence joins TRBV7-6 and TRBJ2-6; D might be TRBD1 (6 bases). The length of the CDR3 is 18 residues. V was pared by 5 bases and J by 1 base, with 18 bases between. Germline-derived CDR1 and CDR2 are SGHVS and FNYEAQ. Written as DNA, the CDR3 is TGTGCCAGCAGCCCAGCAGACAGGTTAATATCTGGGGCCAACGTCCTGACTTTC. This encodes CASSPADRLISGANVLTF.

The rearrangement joins TRBV12-3 or TRBV12-4 to TRBJ1-1, with 8 bases identical to TRBD1. J was trimmed by 1 base and V by 3 bases; bases with no gene match: 1. The CDR3 is made up of 14 amino acids. CDR3 sequence (DNA): TGTGCCAGCAGTTTTCAGGGGGCGAACACTGAAGCTTTCTTT. It codes for CASSFQGANTEAFF.

The table lists this clonotype with a few counts. V is TRBV7-9 and J is TRBJ2-5; no firm D call. The length of the CDR3 is 12 residues. Trimming stripped 4 bases from V and 6 bases from J, with 9 bases between. Germline lookup yields CDR1 SEHNR and CDR2 FQNEAQ (reference sequence). The CDR3 protein is CASSSSGQTQYF. The CDR3 nucleotides are TGTGCCAGCAGCTCCTCCGGGCAGACCCAGTACTTC.

CDR3: CASSSDPGGHAYEQYF. The CDR3 DNA is TGTGCCAGCAGCTCAGACCCAGGGGGCCATGCCTACGAGCAGTACTTC. The chain links TRBV7-8 to TRBJ2-7; 8 bases align to TRBD1. The CDR3 contains 16 residues. The V segment lost 4 bases and the J segment 2 bases; nucleotides outside the gene matches: 10. The germline CDR1 and CDR2 sequences are SGHVS and FQNEAQ.

This clonotype has a handful of counts. V gene TRBV5-4 combines with J gene TRBJ1-2; TRBD1 aligns across 8 bases. Germline CDR1 is SGHNT and CDR2 is YYREEE (reference sequence). V gave up 4 bases and J gave up 4 bases; unmatched junction bases: 3. The CDR3 loop spans 13 amino acids. CDR3 DNA sequence: TGTGCCAGCAGCATGACAGGGGCCTATGGCTACACCTTC. It specifies CASSMTGAYGYTF.

V gene TRBV24-1 combines with J gene TRBJ2-7; no firm D call. CDR3 length equals 15 residues. Germline CDR1 and CDR2: KGHDR and SFDVKD. Between the trimmed V and J ends, which lost 7 bases and 3 bases, there was a span of 18 bases. The chain's CDR3 is CATSPPSERVYEQYF. The CDR3 DNA follows: TGTGCCACCAGCCCTCCCTCCGAGAGAGTCTACGAGCAGTACTTC.

This clonotype has more than one count but fewer than ten. The chain uses TRBV15 and TRBJ2-7; TRBD2 aligns across 11 bases. The CDR3 is 15 amino acids. The V segment lost 3 bases and the J segment 3 bases; nucleotides outside the gene matches: 4. Germline V CDR1 and CDR2: LNHNV, YYDKDF (reference sequence). The CDR3 DNA reads as TGTGCCACCAGCAGTCCGGGACTAGCGGTCTACGAGCAGTACTTC. Translation: CATSSPGLAVYEQYF.

The DNA of the CDR3 is TGTGCCAGCAGTTTAAGCCGGACAGGGAAGGAGGGCTACACCTTC. Protein: CASSLSRTGKEGYTF. V usage is TRBV27 and J usage is TRBJ1-2; 8 nucleotides agree with TRBD1. J lost 8 bases, V lost 2 bases, and 10 bases had no gene match. CDR1 and CDR2 from the germline V gene are MNHEY and SMNVEV (reference sequence). The length of the CDR3 is 15 residues.

This clonotype was picked up a small number of times. The rearrangement joins TRBV11-2 to TRBJ2-3; tentatively, D is TRBD2 (6 bases). The CDR3 runs 16 residues. The germline CDR1 and CDR2 sequences are SGHAT and FQNNGV. V shed 3 bases and J shed 5 bases, with 18 bases lying between them. CDR3 in amino acids: CASSFGIAAPLDTQYF. In DNA form, the CDR3 reads TGTGCCAGCAGCTTCGGAATAGCGGCGCCCCTAGATACGCAGTATTTT.